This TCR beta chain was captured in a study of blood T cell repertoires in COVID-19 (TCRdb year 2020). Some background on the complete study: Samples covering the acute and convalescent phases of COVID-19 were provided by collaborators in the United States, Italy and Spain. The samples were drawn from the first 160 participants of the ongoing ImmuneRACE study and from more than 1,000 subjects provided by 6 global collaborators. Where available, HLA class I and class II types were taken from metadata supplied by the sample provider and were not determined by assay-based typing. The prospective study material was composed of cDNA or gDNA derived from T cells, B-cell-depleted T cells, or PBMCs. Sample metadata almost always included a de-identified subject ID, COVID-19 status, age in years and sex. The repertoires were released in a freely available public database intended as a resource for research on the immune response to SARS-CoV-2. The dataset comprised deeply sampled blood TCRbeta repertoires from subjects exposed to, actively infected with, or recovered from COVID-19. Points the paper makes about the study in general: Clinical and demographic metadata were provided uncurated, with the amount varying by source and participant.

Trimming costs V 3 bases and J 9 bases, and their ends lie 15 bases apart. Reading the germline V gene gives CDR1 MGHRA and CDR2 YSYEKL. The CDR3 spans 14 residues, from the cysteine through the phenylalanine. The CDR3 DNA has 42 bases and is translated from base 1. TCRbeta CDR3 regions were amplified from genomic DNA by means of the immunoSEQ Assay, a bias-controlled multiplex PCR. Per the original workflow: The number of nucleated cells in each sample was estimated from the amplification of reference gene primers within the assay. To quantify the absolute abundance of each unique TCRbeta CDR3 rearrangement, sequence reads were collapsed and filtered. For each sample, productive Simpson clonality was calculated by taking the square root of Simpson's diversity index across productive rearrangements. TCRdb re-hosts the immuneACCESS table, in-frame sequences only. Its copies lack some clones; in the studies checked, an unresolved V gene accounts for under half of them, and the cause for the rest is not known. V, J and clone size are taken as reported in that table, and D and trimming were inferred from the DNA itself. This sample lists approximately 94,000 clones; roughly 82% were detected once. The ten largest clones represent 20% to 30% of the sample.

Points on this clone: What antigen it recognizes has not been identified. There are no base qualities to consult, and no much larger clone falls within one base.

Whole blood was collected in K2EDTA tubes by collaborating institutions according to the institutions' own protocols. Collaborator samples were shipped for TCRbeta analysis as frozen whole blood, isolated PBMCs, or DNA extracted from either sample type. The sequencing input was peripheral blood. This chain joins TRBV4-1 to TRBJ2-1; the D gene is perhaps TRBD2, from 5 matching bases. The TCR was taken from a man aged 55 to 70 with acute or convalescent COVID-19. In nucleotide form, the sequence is TGCGCCAGCAGCCAGGAAGGGAGAGTAGGTGAGCAGTTCTTC. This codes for CASSQEGRVGEQFF.